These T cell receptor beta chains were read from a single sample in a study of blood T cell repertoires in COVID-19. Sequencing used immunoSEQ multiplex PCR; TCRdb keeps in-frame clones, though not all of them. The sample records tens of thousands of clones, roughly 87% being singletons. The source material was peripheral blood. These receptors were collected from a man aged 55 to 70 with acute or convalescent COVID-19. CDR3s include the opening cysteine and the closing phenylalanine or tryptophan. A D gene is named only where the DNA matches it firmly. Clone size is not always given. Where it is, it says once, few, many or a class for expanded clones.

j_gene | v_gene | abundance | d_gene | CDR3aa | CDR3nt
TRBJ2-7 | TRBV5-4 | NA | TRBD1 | CASSLDLGTGMIW | TGTGCCAGCAGCTTGGATCTGGGGACAGGGATGATTTGG
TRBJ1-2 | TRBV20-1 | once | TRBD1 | CSAPGQGGYTF | TGCAGTGCCCCCGGACAGGGCGGCTACACCTTC
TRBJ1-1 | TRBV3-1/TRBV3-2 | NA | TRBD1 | CASSREGGRRLGTEAFF | TGTGCCAGCAGCCGAGAAGGGGGCAGGCGGTTGGGCACTGAAGCTTTCTTT
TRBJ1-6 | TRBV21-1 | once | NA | CASSKVRGTGAISLLHF | TGTGCCAGCAGCAAAGTGAGGGGGACAGGGGCAATTTCACTCCTCCACTTT
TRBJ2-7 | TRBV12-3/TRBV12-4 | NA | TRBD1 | CASSHGTGVEQYF | TGTGCCAGCAGTCACGGGACAGGGGTTGAGCAGTACTTC
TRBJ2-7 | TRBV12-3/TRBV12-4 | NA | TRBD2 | CASTGTSGRRRYF | TGTGCCAGCACTGGGACTAGCGGGAGACGCAGGTACTTC
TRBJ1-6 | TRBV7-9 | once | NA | CASSLDSLNSPLHF | TGTGCCAGCAGCTTGGACAGTCTCAATTCACCCCTCCACTTT
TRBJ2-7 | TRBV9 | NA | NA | CASSVDISGSYEQYF | TGTGCCAGCAGCGTAGACATAAGCGGTTCCTACGAGCAGTACTTC
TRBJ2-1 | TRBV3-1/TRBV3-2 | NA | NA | CASSQGLLYNEQFF | TGTGCCAGCAGCCAGGGACTCCTCTACAATGAGCAGTTCTTC
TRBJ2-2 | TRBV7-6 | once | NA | CASSLGGARTGELFF | TGTGCCAGCAGCCTTGGGGGGGCCAGGACCGGGGAGCTGTTTTTT
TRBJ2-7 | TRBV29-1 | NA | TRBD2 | CSVEPSGTREQYF | TGCAGCGTTGAGCCTAGCGGGACGCGGGAGCAGTACTTC
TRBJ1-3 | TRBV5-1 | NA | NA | CASSEGGTGNTIYF | TGCGCCAGCAGCGAAGGGGGAACTGGAAACACCATATATTTT
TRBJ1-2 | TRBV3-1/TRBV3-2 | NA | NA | CASSQEMAGAYGYTF | TGTGCCAGCAGCCAAGAGATGGCAGGGGCCTATGGCTACACCTTC
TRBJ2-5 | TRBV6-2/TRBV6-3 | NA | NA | CASSSDFSETQYF | TGTGCCAGCAGTTCGGACTTTTCTGAGACCCAGTACTTC
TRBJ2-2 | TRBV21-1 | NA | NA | CASSALLRGTNTGELFF | TGTGCCAGCAGCGCCCTATTACGAGGGACGAACACCGGGGAGCTGTTTTTT
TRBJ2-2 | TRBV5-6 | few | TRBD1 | CASSPGTGYGELFF | TGTGCCAGCAGCCCCGGGACAGGGTACGGGGAGCTGTTTTTT
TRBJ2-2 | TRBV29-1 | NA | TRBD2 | CSVGSGGTLTGELFF | TGCAGCGTTGGGAGCGGGGGCACCCTCACCGGGGAGCTGTTTTTT
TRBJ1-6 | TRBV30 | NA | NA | CAWRSSYNSPLHF | TGTGCCTGGAGGAGCTCCTATAATTCACCCCTCCACTTT
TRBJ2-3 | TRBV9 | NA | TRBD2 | CASSSGLLAGGTDTQYF | TGTGCCAGCAGCTCAGGCTTATTAGCGGGAGGGACAGATACGCAGTATTTT
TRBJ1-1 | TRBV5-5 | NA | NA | CASSFGPGEDTEAFF | TGTGCCAGCAGCTTCGGCCCGGGGGAGGACACTGAAGCTTTCTTT
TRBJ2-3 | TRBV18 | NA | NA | CASSGTGVDTQYF | TGTGCCAGCTCAGGTACAGGAGTAGATACGCAGTATTTT
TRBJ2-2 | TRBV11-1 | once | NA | CASSLRVMPGELFF | TGTGCCAGCAGCTTACGAGTTATGCCCGGGGAGCTGTTTTTT
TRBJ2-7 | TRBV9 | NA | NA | CASSPQDGLYEQYF | TGTGCCAGCAGCCCCCAGGACGGACTCTACGAGCAGTACTTC
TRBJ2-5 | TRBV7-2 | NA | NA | CASSFTANQGETQYF | TGTGCCAGCAGCTTCACCGCGAATCAGGGGGAGACCCAGTACTTC
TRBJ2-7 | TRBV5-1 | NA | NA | CASSLAAGPSYEQYF | TGCGCCAGCAGCTTGGCGGCAGGCCCGTCCTACGAGCAGTACTTC
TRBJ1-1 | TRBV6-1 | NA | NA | CASSELIAGATEAFF | TGTGCCAGCAGTGAATTAATTGCAGGGGCCACTGAAGCTTTCTTT
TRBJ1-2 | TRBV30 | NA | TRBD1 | CAWSATGYRANYGYTF | TGTGCCTGGAGTGCGACAGGGTACCGAGCTAACTATGGCTACACCTTC
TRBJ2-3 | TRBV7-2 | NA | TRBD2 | CASSLGGGSDTQYF | TGTGCCAGCAGCTTGGGCGGGGGATCAGATACGCAGTATTTT
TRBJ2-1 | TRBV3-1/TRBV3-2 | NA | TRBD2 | CASSQWRGGRNEQFF | TGTGCCAGCAGCCAATGGCGGGGGGGCCGAAATGAGCAGTTCTTC
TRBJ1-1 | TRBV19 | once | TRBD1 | CASSTSLTGYFTEAFF | TGTGCCAGTAGTACCTCTCTGACAGGGTATTTCACTGAAGCTTTCTTT
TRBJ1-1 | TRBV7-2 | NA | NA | CASSLGSGRLTEAFF | TGTGCCAGCAGCTTAGGATCCGGTCGGTTGACTGAAGCTTTCTTT
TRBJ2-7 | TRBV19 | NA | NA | CASSPGAPFSYEQYF | TGTGCCAGTAGTCCAGGGGCTCCTTTCTCCTACGAGCAGTACTTC
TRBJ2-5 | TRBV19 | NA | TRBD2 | CASRGLAGAQETQYF | TGTGCCAGTAGGGGACTAGCGGGGGCCCAAGAGACCCAGTACTTC
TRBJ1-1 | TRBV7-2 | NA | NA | CASSLEGAYYTEAFF | TGTGCCAGCAGCTTAGAAGGGGCATACTACACTGAAGCTTTCTTT
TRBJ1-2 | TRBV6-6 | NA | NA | CASSPEADYGYTF | TGTGCCAGCAGTCCGGAGGCGGACTATGGCTACACCTTC
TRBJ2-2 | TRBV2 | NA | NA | CASTGDRLHTGELFF | TGTGCCAGCACTGGAGACAGGCTGCACACCGGGGAGCTGTTTTTT
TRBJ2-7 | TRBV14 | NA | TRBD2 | CASSPRLAGDYEQYF | TGTGCCAGCAGCCCCCGACTAGCGGGAGACTACGAGCAGTACTTC
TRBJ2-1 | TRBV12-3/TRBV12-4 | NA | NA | CASSREMRRGFF | TGTGCCAGCAGTCGAGAAATGAGGCGTGGGTTCTTC
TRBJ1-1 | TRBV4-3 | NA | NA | CASSRDRFRVAFF | TGCGCCAGCAGCCGAGACAGGTTTAGAGTAGCTTTCTTT
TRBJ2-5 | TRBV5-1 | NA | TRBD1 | CASSTTTGGTGETQYF | TGCGCCAGCAGCACCACGACAGGGGGGACCGGTGAGACCCAGTACTTC
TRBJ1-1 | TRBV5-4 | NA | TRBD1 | CASSLGQGRTEAFF | TGTGCCAGCAGCTTGGGACAGGGTCGAACTGAAGCTTTCTTT
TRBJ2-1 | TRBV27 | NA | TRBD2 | CASSRGGLAGGRNNYNEQFF | TGTGCCAGCAGCCGAGGGGGTCTTGCGGGGGGCCGCAATAACTACAATGAGCAGTTCTTC
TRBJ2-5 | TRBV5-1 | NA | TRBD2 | CASSLGLGLAMETQYF | TGCGCCAGCAGCTTGGGGCTGGGACTAGCGATGGAGACCCAGTACTTC
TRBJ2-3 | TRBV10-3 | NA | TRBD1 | CAISLGQGGTDTQYF | TGTGCCATCAGTCTCGGACAGGGCGGAACAGATACGCAGTATTTT
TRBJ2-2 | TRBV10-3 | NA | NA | CAISVGRTGELFF | TGTGCCATCAGTGTGGGGAGGACCGGGGAGCTGTTTTTT
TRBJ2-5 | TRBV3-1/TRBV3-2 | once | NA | CASSQGGTGSQETQYF | TGTGCCAGCAGCCAAGGAGGGACTGGATCCCAAGAGACCCAGTACTTC
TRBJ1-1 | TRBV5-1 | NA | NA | CASSTGPNTEAFF | TGCGCCAGCAGTACAGGGCCGAACACTGAAGCTTTCTTT
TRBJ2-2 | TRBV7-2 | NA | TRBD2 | CASSPSLAGTGELFF | TGTGCCAGCAGCCCTAGTCTAGCGGGGACCGGGGAGCTGTTTTTT
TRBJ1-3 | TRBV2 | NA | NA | CASSEVRGISGNTIYF | TGTGCCAGCAGTGAAGTAAGGGGTATCTCTGGAAACACCATATATTTT
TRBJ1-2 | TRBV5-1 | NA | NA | CASSETGSNYGYTF | TGCGCCAGCAGCGAAACAGGGTCCAACTATGGCTACACCTTC
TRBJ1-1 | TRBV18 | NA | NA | CASSLHRDTEAFF | TGTGCCAGCTCACTACACAGGGACACTGAAGCTTTCTTT
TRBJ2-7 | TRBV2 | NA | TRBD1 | CASRVLDRLTSYEQYF | TGTGCCAGCAGGGTACTGGACAGGCTTACTTCCTACGAGCAGTACTTC
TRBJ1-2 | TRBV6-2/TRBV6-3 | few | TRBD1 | CASSTERTGYGYTF | TGTGCCAGCAGCACCGAGCGGACAGGGTATGGCTACACCTTC
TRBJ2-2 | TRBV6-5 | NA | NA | CASSLVEGSGELFF | TGTGCCAGCAGTCTTGTGGAGGGTTCCGGGGAGCTGTTTTTT
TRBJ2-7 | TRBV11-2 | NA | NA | CASSRAAYEQYF | TGTGCCAGCAGCAGAGCAGCGTACGAGCAGTACTTC
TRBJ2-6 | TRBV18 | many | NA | CASSPEVSSGANVLTF | TGTGCCAGCTCACCAGAGGTCAGCTCTGGGGCCAACGTCCTGACTTTC
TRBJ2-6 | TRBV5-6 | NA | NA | CASSFIAESPSGANVLTF | TGTGCCAGCAGCTTCATAGCGGAATCCCCCTCTGGGGCCAACGTCCTGACTTTC
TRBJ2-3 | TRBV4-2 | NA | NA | CASSQDDSRDLPTQYF | TGTGCCAGCAGCCAAGACGACAGCAGGGATCTCCCTACGCAGTATTTT